These T cell receptor beta chains were read from a single sample in a study of blood T cell repertoires in COVID-19. Profiling relied on immunoSEQ multiplex PCR, and the TCRdb table lists in-frame clones only, not all of them. The repertoire holds 250,000 to 300,000 clones, with 70% to 90% as singletons. Sequencing used peripheral blood. These receptor sequences come from a woman aged 60-75 years with acute or convalescent COVID-19. Both conserved end residues are part of each CDR3. Each record gives: clone size, J gene, D gene, V gene, CDR3 DNA, CDR3 protein. The D gene is left open where the match is weak. A row's size may be missing; if present it is once, few, many or a size class.

>once|TRBJ2-3|.|TRBV24-1
TGTGCCACCAGTGCGGGGTTCGCGGGCGCAGATACGCAGTATTTT
CATSAGFAGADTQYF
>.|TRBJ2-1|TRBD1|TRBV15
TGTGCCACCAGAGAAGGGGGCGCGAGCTCCTACAATGAGCAGTTCTTC
CATREGGASSYNEQFF
>.|TRBJ1-2|TRBD1|TRBV28
TGTGCCAGCAGTCGGACAGGCGTCGATGGCTACACCTTC
CASSRTGVDGYTF
>.|TRBJ2-7|.|TRBV4-1
TGCGCCAGCAGCCAAGCTCATGGCGGTTACTACGAGCAGTACTTC
CASSQAHGGYYEQYF
>.|TRBJ2-2|.|TRBV30
TGTGCCTGGAGTGTACGAGACACCGGGGAGCTGTTTTTT
CAWSVRDTGELFF
>.|TRBJ1-6|TRBD1|TRBV3-1/TRBV3-2
TGTGCCAGCAGGCGCGGACAGGGGGTCCATAATTCACCCCTCCACTTT
CASRRGQGVHNSPLHF
>.|TRBJ1-4|TRBD1|TRBV5-1
TGCGCCAGCAGACGGACAGGTGCTAATGAAAAACTGTTTTTT
CASRRTGANEKLFF
>.|TRBJ2-2|.|TRBV6-2/TRBV6-3
TGTGCCAGCAGTTACCCCAAGCAGGGCCCGAACACCGGGGAGCTGTTTTTT
CASSYPKQGPNTGELFF
>.|TRBJ1-2|.|TRBV28
TGTGCCAGCAGTCCCCAGGGGATGTCTGGCTACACCTTC
CASSPQGMSGYTF
>once|TRBJ1-2|TRBD1|TRBV6-2/TRBV6-3
TGTGCCAGCAGTTACTCGGGCGGACAGGGTATTTATGGCTACACCTTC
CASSYSGGQGIYGYTF
>.|TRBJ2-1|TRBD1|TRBV7-3
TGTGCCAGCAGCCCGGGGACAGGGTACAATGAGCAGTTCTTC
CASSPGTGYNEQFF